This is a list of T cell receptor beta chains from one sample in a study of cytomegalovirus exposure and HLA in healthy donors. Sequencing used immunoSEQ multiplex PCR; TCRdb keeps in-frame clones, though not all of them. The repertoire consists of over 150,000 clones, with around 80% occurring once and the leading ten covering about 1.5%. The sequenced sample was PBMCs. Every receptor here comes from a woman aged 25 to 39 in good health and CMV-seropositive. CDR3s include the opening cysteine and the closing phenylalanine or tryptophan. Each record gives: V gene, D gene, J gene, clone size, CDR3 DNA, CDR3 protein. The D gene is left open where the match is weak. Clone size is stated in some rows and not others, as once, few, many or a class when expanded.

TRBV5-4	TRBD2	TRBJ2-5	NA	TGTGCCAGCAGCTTGGGACTAGCGGAGGGCCAAGAGACCCAGTACTTC	CASSLGLAEGQETQYF
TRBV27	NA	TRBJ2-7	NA	TGTGCCAGCAGTTTGAGAGTATCCTACGAGCAGTACTTC	CASSLRVSYEQYF
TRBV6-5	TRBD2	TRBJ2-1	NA	TGTGCCAGCAGTTACATAGCGGGAGGGCCAGGGGAGCAGTTCTTC	CASSYIAGGPGEQFF
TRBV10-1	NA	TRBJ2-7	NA	TGCGCCAGCAGTGAGCTCGTCGGTGGGCCCGAGCAGTACTTC	CASSELVGGPEQYF
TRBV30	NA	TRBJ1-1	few	TGTGCCTGGAGTCCGGGACAAGACACTGAAGCTTTCTTT	CAWSPGQDTEAFF
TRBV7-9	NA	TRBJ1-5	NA	TGTGCCAGCAGCCGAGATCGGGATCAGCCCCAGCATTTT	CASSRDRDQPQHF
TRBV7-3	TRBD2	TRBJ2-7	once	TGTGCCAGCACCCCCCTGCCTAGCGGGAGATCCGCCTACGAGCAGTACTTC	CASTPLPSGRSAYEQYF
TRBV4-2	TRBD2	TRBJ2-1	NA	TGTGCCAGCAGCCCGTTACTAGCGGCCAATGAGCAGTTCTTC	CASSPLLAANEQFF
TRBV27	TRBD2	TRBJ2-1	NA	TGTGCCAGCAGTCCGACTAGCGCGGGGAATGAGCAGTTCTTC	CASSPTSAGNEQFF
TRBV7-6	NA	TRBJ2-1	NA	TGTGCCAGCAGCTTAGCGTCCGGGAAAGGCAATGAGCAGTTCTTC	CASSLASGKGNEQFF
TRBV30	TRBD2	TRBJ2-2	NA	TGTGCCTGGACGGTCGCGGGAGCGGTCACCGGGGAGCTGTTTTTT	CAWTVAGAVTGELFF
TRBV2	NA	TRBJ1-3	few	TGTGCCAGCAGTAGCATGTCCTTTGGAAACACCATATATTTT	CASSSMSFGNTIYF
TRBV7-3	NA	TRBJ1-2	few	TGTGCCAGCAGCTTAAGACCGGGGGACTATGGCTACACCTTC	CASSLRPGDYGYTF
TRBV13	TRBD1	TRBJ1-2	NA	TGTGCCAGCAGTGGGACAGGTGTGGGCTACACCTTC	CASSGTGVGYTF
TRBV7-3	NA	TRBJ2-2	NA	TGTGCCAGCAGCTTAAACTCTGGCGGGGCGAACACCGGGGAGCTGTTTTTT	CASSLNSGGANTGELFF
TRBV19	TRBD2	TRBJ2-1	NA	TGTGCCAGTAGTCCCCGAGGGACTAGCGGGGGCAATGAGCAGTTCTTC	CASSPRGTSGGNEQFF
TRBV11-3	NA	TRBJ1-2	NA	TGTGCCAGCATCTTAGATCGGGGGAGGGATCACTATGGCTACACCTTC	CASILDRGRDHYGYTF
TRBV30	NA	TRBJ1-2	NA	TGTGCCTGGAGTGTATTGTTGCGGGCCCTCTATGGCTACACCTTC	CAWSVLLRALYGYTF
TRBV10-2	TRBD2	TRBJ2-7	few	TGCGCCAGCAGTGAGTCTAGCGGGAGTCTGAGCGAGCAGTACTTC	CASSESSGSLSEQYF
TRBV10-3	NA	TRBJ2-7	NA	TGTGCCATCAGTGAGGAGCGGACCTACGAGCAGTACTTC	CAISEERTYEQYF
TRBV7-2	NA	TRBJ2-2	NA	TGTGCCAGCAGCTTGCTAGCGATCAACACCGGGGAGCTGTTTTTT	CASSLLAINTGELFF
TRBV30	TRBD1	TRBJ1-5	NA	TGTGCCTGGAGTCAACAGGGGGATCAGCCCCAGCATTTT	CAWSQQGDQPQHF
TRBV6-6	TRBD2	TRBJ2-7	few	TGTGCCAGCAGTCGAGCGGGAGGTACCTACGAGCAGTACTTC	CASSRAGGTYEQYF
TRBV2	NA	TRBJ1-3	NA	TGTGCCAGCAGTGAAGCTCGTGGAAACACCATATATTTT	CASSEARGNTIYF
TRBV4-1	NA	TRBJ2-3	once	TGCGCCAGCAGCCAAACAGGGCCTAGCACAGATACGCAGTATTTT	CASSQTGPSTDTQYF
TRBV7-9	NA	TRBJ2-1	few	TGTGCCAGCAGCTCGGGACTATTGGGGGGCGATGAGCAGTTCTTC	CASSSGLLGGDEQFF
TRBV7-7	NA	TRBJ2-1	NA	TGTGCCAGCAGCCCAACTAGGGGGGGTGAGCAGTTCTTC	CASSPTRGGEQFF
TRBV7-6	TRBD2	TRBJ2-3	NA	TGTGCCAGCAGCTTTGGGGGGGGTGGGACAGATACGCAGTATTTT	CASSFGGGGTDTQYF
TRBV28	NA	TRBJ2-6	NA	TGTGCCAGCAGTTTTATGGGGGCGGAAGGGGCCAACGTCCTGACTTTC	CASSFMGAEGANVLTF